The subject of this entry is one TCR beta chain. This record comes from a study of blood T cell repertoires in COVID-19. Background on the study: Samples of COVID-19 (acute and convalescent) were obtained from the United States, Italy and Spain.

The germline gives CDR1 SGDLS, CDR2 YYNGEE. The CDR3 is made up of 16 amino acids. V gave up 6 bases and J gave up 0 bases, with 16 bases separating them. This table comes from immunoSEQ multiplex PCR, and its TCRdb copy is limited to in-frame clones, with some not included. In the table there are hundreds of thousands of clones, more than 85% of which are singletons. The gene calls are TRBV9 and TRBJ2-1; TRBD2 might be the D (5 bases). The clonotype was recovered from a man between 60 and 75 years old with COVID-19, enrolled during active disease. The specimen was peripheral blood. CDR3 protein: CASTLSVGSSYNEQFF. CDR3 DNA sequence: TGTGCCAGCACCCTCTCGGTAGGGAGCTCCTACAATGAGCAGTTCTTC.